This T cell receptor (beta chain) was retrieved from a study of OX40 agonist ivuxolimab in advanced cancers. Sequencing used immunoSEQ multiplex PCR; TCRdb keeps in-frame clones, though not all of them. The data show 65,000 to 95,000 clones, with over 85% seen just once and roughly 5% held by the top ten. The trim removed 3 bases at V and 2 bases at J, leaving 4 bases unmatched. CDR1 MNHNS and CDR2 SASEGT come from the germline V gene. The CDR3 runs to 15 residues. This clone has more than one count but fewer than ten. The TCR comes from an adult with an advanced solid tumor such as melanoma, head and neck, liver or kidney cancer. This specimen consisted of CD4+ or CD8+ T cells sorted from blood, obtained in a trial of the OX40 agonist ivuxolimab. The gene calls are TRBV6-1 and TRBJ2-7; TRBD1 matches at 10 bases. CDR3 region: CASSDGTGATYEQYF. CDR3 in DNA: TGTGCCAGCAGTGACGGGACAGGGGCTACCTACGAGCAGTACTTC.